The next 9 T cell receptor beta chains were all read from a single sample in a study of T cells after posttransplantation cyclophosphamide. The protocol was immunoSEQ multiplex PCR, while the TCRdb copy is restricted to in-frame clones and leaves out a portion. In total the sample includes about 22,000 clones, none of them seen once. Sequencing was performed on PBMCs. The receptors come from a woman aged 45-60 years in good health, CMV-negative, and a related stem cell transplant donor.

This clone occurred many times. The genes are TRBV19 and TRBJ1-1, with D uncertain. In germline, CDR1 is LNHDA, CDR2 SQIVND (reference sequence). CDR3 length equals 13 residues. Trimming removed 3 bases at V and 1 base at J, with 6 bases between. The CDR3 DNA follows: TGTGCCAGTAGTATCTGGGCGAACACTGAAGCTTTCTTT. It specifies CASSIWANTEAFF.

There are many counts of this clone. The J gene is TRBJ2-7, the V gene TRBV10-3, with D hard to call. CDR1 is ENHRY and CDR2 is SYGVKD in the germline V gene. V was cut by 3 bases and J by 0 bases, with 9 bases left in between. CDR3 size: 14 residues. The CDR3: CAISDHKLSYEQYF. The CDR3 DNA follows: TGTGCCATCAGTGATCATAAGCTCTCCTACGAGCAGTACTTC.

This clone was observed at least ten times. J is TRBJ2-1 and V is TRBV7-2; 8 bases are shared with TRBD1. Per the germline V gene, CDR1 is SGHTA and CDR2 is FQGNSA. The CDR3 contains 17 residues. After removal of 3 bases from V and 2 bases from J, the junction contained 9 bases not matched to a gene. This CDR3 is CASSFDPRTGTYNEQFF. CDR3 nucleotide sequence: TGTGCCAGCAGCTTTGACCCCCGGACAGGGACCTACAATGAGCAGTTCTTC.

This clone was counted at least ten times. The chain employs TRBV29-1 and TRBJ1-2; 10 bases are a match to TRBD1. The CDR3 consists of 17 residues. CDR1 is SQVTM, CDR2 ANQGSEA, per germline. The trim removed 4 bases at V and 0 bases at J, leaving 11 bases unmatched. The CDR3 sequence: CSVGGLRGQGSNYGYTF. The CDR3 DNA sequence: TGCAGCGTTGGTGGACTAAGGGGACAGGGGTCTAACTATGGCTACACCTTC. Supplemented by reference TRBV29-1 and TRBJ1-2, the full variable domain reads SAVISQKPSRDICQRGTSLTIQCQVDSQVTMMFWYRQQPGQSLTLIATANQGSEATYESGFVIDKFPISRPNLTFSTLTVSNMSPEDSSIYLCSVGGLRGQGSNYGYTFGSGTRLTVV.

This clone was picked up many times. This sequence joins TRBV29-1 and TRBJ2-1, with 10 bases identical to TRBD1. Germline loops: CDR1 SQVTM, CDR2 ANQGSEA. The CDR3 extends over 12 amino acids. After removal of 4 bases from V and 8 bases from J, the junction contained 2 bases not matched to a gene. The CDR3 nucleotides are TGCAGCGTTGGGGGACAGGGGCATGAGCAGTTCTTC. Translated: CSVGGQGHEQFF.

Ten or more counts support this clone. The CDR3 reads CASSNLGQPQHF. CDR3 nucleotide sequence: TGTGCCAGTAGCAACCTCGGTCAGCCCCAGCATTTT. The chain links TRBV19 to TRBJ1-5, with D hard to call. Trimming took off 6 bases at V and 6 bases at J, with 9 bases between the two ends. Germline assignment: CDR1 LNHDA and CDR2 SQIVND (reference sequence). The CDR3 has 12 amino acids.

In this sample, this clone turned up many times. The V call is TRBV5-1, the J call TRBJ1-4; 7 bases fit TRBD1. Germline V gene sequence: CDR1 SGHRS, CDR2 YFSETQ. The V segment lost 5 bases and the J segment 6 bases; nucleotides outside the gene matches: 13. This CDR3 region has 16 residues. CDR3 sequence: CASSIGPQGPDEKLFF. The DNA for the CDR3 is TGCGCCAGCAGTATCGGCCCACAGGGGCCGGATGAAAAACTGTTTTTT.

The table lists this clone with many counts. The chain links TRBV6-4 to TRBJ1-2; 7 positions agree with TRBD1. In germline, CDR1 is MRHNA, CDR2 SNTAGT. Trimming removed 6 bases from V and 5 bases from J; junction bases left unmatched: 6. There are 13 residues in the CDR3. This CDR3 is CASRQGYGYGYTF. DNA for the CDR3: TGTGCCAGCAGACAGGGGTATGGGTATGGCTACACCTTC.

This clone appeared many times. V usage is TRBV19 and J usage is TRBJ1-2; 10 nucleotides agree with TRBD1. This CDR3 has 13 amino acids. V lost 8 bases and J lost 8; bases outside the gene matches: 8. The germline V gene encodes CDR1 LNHDA and CDR2 SQIVND (reference sequence). DNA of the CDR3: TGTGCCAGTGGGGGACAGGGGCCGGGCGGCTACACCTTC. This codes for CASGGQGPGGYTF. Using reference TRBV19 and TRBJ1-2 for the parts outside the CDR3, the full variable domain is DGGITQSPKYLFRKEGQNVTLSCEQNLNHDAMYWYRQDPGQGLRLIYYSQIVNDFQKGDIAEGYSVSREKKESFPLTVTSAQKNPTAFYLCASGGQGPGGYTFGSGTRLTVV.